This T cell receptor beta chain was recovered during a study of blood T cell repertoires in COVID-19. On the study more broadly: Samples of COVID-19 (acute and convalescent) were obtained from the United States, Italy and Spain. PBMCs, B-cell-depleted T cells, or T cells were the source of the cDNA or gDNA that made up the material.

Germline lookup yields CDR1 MNHNS and CDR2 SASEGT. The V end lost 1 base, the J end lost 0 bases, and 20 bases lay between the germline ends. The CDR3 consists of 19 residues. Authors' methods: Using reference gene primer amplification, nucleated cell counts were estimated. TCRdb's copy holds only in-frame clones and misses some; the assay was immunoSEQ multiplex PCR. V and J calls and clone size are copied from that table; D and trimming were computed from the DNA. The profile covers 95,000 to 100,000 clones, with around 84% appearing a single time and about 18% taken by the ten largest. In this sample, this clone turned up a few times.

This clonotype originated in a woman in her fifties or sixties with acute or convalescent COVID-19. The specimen sequenced was peripheral blood. The chain combines TRBV6-1 with TRBJ2-3; TRBD2 might be the D (6 bases). As DNA, the CDR3 is TGTGCCAGCAGTGAAGGATTAGGAAGTGGCGGGGATAGCACAGATACGCAGTATTTT. Its protein product is CASSEGLGSGGDSTDTQYF.